This T cell receptor (beta chain) is from a study of cytomegalovirus exposure and HLA in healthy donors. Across the whole study: Unique TCR beta sequences numbering about 100 million came from 150 million to 200 million T cells in an earlier analysis.

The V gene's germline CDR1 is MNHNY and CDR2 SVGAGI (reference sequence). Losses at the gene ends were 5 bases for V and 8 bases for J; bases not matched to a gene: 10. The CDR3 extends over 15 amino acids. In the PCR, 60 Vbeta and 13 Jbeta primers were used. The assay was immunoSEQ multiplex PCR, and TCRdb's table has in-frame clones only and misses some. This sample has more than 95,000 clones; around 62% occur once, and the top ten carry nearly 9.5%. The TCR originated in a woman between 40 and 50 years old in good health and CMV-seropositive. The chain recombines TRBV6-6 with TRBJ1-4; the match to TRBD1 covers 8 bases. The sample was PBMCs. This CDR3 is CASSLDRGAGEKLFF. In nucleotides, the CDR3 is TGTGCCAGCAGTCTAGACAGGGGAGCTGGGGAAAAACTGTTTTTT.